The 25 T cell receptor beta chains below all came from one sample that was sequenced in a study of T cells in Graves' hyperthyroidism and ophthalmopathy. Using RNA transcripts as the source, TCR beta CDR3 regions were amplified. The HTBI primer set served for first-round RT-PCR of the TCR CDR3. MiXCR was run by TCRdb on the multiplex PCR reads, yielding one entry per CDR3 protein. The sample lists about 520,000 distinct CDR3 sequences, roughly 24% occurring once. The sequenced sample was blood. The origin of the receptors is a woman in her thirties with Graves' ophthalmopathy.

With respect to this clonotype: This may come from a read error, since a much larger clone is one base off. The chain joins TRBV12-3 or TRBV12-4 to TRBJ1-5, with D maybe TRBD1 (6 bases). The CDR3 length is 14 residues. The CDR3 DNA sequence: TGTGCCAGCAGTTTAGAGGAGGGGGATCAGCCCCATCATTTT. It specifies CASSLEEGDQPHHF.

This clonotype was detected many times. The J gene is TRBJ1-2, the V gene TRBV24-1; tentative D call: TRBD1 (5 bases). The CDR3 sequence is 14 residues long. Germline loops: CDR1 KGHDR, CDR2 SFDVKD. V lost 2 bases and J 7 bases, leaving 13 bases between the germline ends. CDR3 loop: CATSDSGRPFGYTF. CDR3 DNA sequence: TGTGCCACCAGTGATTCGGGACGGCCTTTTGGCTACACCTTC.

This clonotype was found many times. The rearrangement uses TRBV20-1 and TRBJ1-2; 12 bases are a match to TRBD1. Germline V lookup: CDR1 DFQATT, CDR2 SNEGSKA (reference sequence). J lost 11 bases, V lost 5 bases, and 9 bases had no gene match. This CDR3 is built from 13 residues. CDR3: CSASGQGAGSYTF. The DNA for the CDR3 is TGCAGTGCTTCGGGACAGGGGGCGGGAAGTTACACCTTC.

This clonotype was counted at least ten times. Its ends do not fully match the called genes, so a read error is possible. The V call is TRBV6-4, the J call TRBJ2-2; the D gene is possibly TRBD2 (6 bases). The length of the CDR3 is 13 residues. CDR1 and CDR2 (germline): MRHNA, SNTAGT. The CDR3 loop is CASSSESTGGLFF. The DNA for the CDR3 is TGTGCCAGCAGTTCAGAGTCCACCGGGGGGCTGTTTTTT.

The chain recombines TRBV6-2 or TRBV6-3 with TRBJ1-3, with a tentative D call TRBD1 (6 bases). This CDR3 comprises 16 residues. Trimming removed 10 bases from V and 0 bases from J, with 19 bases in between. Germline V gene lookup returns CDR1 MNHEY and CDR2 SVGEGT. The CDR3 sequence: CATKEVTGSSGNTIYF. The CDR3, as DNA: TGTGCCACCAAGGAGGTGACAGGTTCCTCTGGAAACACCATATATTTT.

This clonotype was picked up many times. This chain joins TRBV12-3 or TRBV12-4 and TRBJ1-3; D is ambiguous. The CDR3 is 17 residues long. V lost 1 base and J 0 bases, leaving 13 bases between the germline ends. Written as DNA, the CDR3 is TGTGCCAGCAGTTTAGGGCGGCAGACGATCTCTGGAAACACCATATATTTT. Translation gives CASSLGRQTISGNTIYF.

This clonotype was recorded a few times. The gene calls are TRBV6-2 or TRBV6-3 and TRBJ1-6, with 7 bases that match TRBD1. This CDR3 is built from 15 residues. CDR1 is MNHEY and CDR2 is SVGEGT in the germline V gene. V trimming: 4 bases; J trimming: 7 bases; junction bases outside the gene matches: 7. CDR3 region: CASSFSTGTNSPLHF. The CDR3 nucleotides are TGTGCCAGCAGTTTTTCGACAGGGACGAATTCACCCCTCCACTTT.

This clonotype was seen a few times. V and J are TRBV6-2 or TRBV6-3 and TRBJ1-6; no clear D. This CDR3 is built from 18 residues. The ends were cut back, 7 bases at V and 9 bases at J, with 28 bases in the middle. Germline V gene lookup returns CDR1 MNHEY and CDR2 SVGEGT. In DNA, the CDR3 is TGTGCCAGCACTCTCTCCTCGGGCCACCTTGGGGAATTTTCACCCCTCCACTTT. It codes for CASTLSSGHLGEFSPLHF.

The CDR3 protein is CASSLLSSPLHF. The CDR3 DNA reads as TGTGCCAGCAGTCTACTGTCTTCACCCCTCCACTTT. V is TRBV6-5 and J is TRBJ1-6; D not resolved. Trimming removed 5 bases from V and 9 bases from J, with 8 bases in between. Germline V gene data show CDR1 as MNHEY and CDR2 as SVGAGI. CDR3 size: 12 residues.

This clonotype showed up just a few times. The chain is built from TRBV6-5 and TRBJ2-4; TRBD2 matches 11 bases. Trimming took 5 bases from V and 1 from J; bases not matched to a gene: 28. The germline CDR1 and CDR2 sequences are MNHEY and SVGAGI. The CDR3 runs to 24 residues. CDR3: CASSPTVSSSSGRPHPSAKNIQYF. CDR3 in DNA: TGTGCCAGCAGTCCGACCGTTTCTAGCTCTAGCGGGAGGCCGCACCCGTCCGCCAAAAACATTCAGTACTTC.

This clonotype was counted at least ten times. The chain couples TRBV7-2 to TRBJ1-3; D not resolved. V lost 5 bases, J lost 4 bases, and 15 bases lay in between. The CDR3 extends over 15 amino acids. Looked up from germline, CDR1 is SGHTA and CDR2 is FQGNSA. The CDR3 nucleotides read TGTGCCAGCAGCCCACTCGCCCTGGAGGGAAACACCATATATTTT. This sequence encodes CASSPLALEGNTIYF.

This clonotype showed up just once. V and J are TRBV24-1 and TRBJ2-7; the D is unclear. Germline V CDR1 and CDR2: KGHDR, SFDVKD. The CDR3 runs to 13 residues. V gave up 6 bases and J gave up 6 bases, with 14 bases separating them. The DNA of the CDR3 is TGTGCCACCAGTAGTAGTTACTTCTGCGAGCAGTACTTC. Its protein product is CATSSSYFCEQYF.

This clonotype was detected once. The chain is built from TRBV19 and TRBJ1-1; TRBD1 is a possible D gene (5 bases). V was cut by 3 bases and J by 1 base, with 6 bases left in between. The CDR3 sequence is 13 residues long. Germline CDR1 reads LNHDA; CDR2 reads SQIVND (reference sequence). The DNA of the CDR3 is TGTGCCAGTAGTATCGGGGCGAACACTGAAGCTTTCTTT. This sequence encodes CASSIGANTEAFF. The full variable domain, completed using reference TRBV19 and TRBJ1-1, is DGGITQSPKYLFRKEGQNVTLSCEQNLNHDAMYWYRQDPGQGLRLIYYSQIVNDFQKGDIAEGYSVSREKKESFPLTVTSAQKNPTAFYLCASSIGANTEAFFGQGTRLTVV.

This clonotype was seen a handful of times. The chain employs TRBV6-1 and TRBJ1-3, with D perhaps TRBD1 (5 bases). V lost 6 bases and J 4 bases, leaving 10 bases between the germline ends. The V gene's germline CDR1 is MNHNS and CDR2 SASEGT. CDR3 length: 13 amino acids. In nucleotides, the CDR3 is TGTGCCAGCAGAAGGGACCCGGGAAACACCATATATTTT. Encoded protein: CASRRDPGNTIYF.

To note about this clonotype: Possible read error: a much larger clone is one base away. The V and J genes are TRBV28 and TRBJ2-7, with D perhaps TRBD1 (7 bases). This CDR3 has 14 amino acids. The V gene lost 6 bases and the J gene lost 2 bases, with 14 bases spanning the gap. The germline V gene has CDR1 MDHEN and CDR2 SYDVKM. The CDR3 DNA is TGTGCCAGCAGCGCGGGACAGCCTCCCTACGAGCAGTACTTC. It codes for CASSAGQPPYEQYF.

The CDR3 loop reads CARRYEQYF. CDR3 DNA sequence: TGTGCCCGGCGATACGAGCAGTACTTC. This chain joins TRBV6-1 and TRBJ2-7; no clear D. The CDR3 totals 9 residues. From germline, CDR1 is MNHNS and CDR2 SASEGT. V lost 11 bases and J 4 bases, leaving 6 bases between the germline ends.

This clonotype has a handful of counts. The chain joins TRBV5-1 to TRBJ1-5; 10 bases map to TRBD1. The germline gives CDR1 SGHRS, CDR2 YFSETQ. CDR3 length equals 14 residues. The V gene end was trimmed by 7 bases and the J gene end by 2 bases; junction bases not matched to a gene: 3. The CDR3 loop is CASRTGGGNQPQHF. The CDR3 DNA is TGCGCCAGCCGGACAGGGGGAGGCAATCAGCCCCAGCATTTT.

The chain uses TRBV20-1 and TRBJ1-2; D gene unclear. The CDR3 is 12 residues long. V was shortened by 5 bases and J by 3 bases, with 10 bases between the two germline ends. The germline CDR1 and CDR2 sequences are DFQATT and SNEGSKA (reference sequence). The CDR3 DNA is TGCAGTGCTTTCTACAGCTACTATGGCTACACCTTC. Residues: CSAFYSYYGYTF.

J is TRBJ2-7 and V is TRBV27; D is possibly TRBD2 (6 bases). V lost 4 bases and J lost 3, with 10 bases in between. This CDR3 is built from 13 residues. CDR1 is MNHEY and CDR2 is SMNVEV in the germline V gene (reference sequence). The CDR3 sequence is CASSSAGHYEQYF. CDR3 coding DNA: TGTGCCAGCAGTTCTGCGGGGCACTACGAGCAGTACTTC.

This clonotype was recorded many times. The DNA for the CDR3 is TGTGCCAGCACCCGGACAGAACAAGAGACCCAGTACTTC. It specifies CASTRTEQETQYF. J is TRBJ2-5 and V is TRBV12-3 or TRBV12-4; D may be TRBD1 (6 bases). This CDR3 contains 13 residues. Between the trimmed V and J ends, which lost 7 bases and 2 bases, there was a span of 11 bases.

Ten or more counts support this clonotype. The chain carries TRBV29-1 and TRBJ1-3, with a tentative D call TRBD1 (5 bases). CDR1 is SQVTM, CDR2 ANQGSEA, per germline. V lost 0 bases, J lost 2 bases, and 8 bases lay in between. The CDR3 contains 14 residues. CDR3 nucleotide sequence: TGCAGCGTTGAAGAATCAGGGACTGGAAACACCATATATTTT. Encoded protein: CSVEESGTGNTIYF.

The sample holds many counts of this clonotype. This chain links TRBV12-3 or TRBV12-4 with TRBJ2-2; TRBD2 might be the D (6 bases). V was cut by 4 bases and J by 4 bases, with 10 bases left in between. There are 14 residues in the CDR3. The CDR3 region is CASSWGDGTGELFF. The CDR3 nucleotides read TGTGCCAGCAGTTGGGGGGACGGCACCGGGGAGCTGTTTTTT.

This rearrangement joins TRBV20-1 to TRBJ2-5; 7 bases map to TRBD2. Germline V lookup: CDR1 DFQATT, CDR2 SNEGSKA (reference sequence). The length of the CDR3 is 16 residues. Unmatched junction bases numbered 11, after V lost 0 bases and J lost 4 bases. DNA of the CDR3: TGCAGTGCTAGAGATCCGGGCCCCGGCGGGGGAGAGACCCAGTACTTC. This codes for CSARDPGPGGGETQYF.

CDR3 in amino acids: CASSTGRTDVVPEAFF. The CDR3 nucleotides are TGTGCCAGCAGTACGGGGAGGACGGACGTTGTGCCTGAAGCTTTCTTT. This chain connects TRBV28 to TRBJ1-1; D is undetermined. Germline CDR1 reads MDHEN; CDR2 reads SYDVKM. This CDR3 spans 16 amino acids. V lost 5 bases to trimming and J lost 6 bases, with 22 bases between them. The variable domain in full, with the rest retrieved from reference TRBV28 and TRBJ1-1, is DVKVTQSSRYLVKRTGEKVFLECVQDMDHENMFWYRQDPGLGLRLIYFSYDVKMKEKGDIPEGYSVSREKKERFSLILESASTNQTSMYLCASSTGRTDVVPEAFFGQGTRLTVV.

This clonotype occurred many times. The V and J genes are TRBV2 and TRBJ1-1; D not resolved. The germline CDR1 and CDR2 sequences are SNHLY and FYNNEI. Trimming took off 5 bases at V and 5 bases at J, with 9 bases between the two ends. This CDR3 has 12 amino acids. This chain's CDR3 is CASSQSGTEAFF. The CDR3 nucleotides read TGTGCCAGCAGTCAGAGCGGGACTGAAGCTTTCTTT.